The 20 T cell receptor beta chains given below trace back to one sample, sequenced in a study of post-analysis software for immune sequencing data. Unique molecular identifiers tagged the TCR beta cDNA libraries. TCRdb passed the PCR reads through MiXCR, listing each CDR3 protein once. The repertoire consists of about 160,000 distinct CDR3 sequences, with about 36% occurring once and the leading ten covering under 30%. The source material was blood, sampled after autologous hematopoietic stem cell transplantation. The receptors here all came from a girl between 10 and 17 years old with multiple sclerosis.

J is TRBJ1-5 and V is TRBV7-2; 9 bases match TRBD1. The CDR3 runs 13 residues. Germline V gene lookup returns CDR1 SGHTA and CDR2 FQGNSA. Trimming took 3 bases from V and 7 from J; bases not matched to a gene: 1. CDR3 residues: CASSLDRGQPQHF. In nucleotides, the CDR3 is TGTGCCAGCAGCTTGGACAGGGGCCAGCCCCAGCATTTT.

The chain couples TRBV7-6 to TRBJ2-5; 10 bases fit TRBD1. The end of the DNA is better explained by TRBJ2-7, so the J call may be wrong. The length of the CDR3 is 15 residues. Looked up from germline, CDR1 is SGHVS and CDR2 is FNYEAQ. The CDR3 DNA reads as TGTGCCAGCAGCTTAATGACAGGGGGCATTTACGAGCAGTACTTC. Amino acids: CASSLMTGGIYEQYF.

The rearrangement uses TRBV29-1 and TRBJ2-7; TRBD2 matches at 7 bases. CDR1 and CDR2 from the germline V gene are SQVTM and ANQGSEA. The V gene end was trimmed by 0 bases and the J gene end by 4 bases; junction bases not matched to a gene: 18. This CDR3 is built from 18 residues. The CDR3 protein is CSVEDRGSGHPRSYEQYF. The CDR3 bases are TGCAGCGTTGAAGATAGGGGTAGCGGGCACCCCCGGAGTTACGAGCAGTACTTC.

V gene TRBV7-3 combines with J gene TRBJ2-3; 11 nucleotides match TRBD2. Germline values: CDR1 SGHTA, CDR2 FQGTGA. J lost 2 bases, V lost 5 bases, and 18 bases had no gene match. The CDR3 totals 20 residues. CDR3 residues: CASSPNQGLGLAGVTDTQYF. DNA of the CDR3: TGTGCCAGCAGCCCAAACCAAGGACTTGGACTAGCGGGTGTCACAGATACGCAGTATTTT.

This clonotype was seen more than once but under ten times. The chain carries TRBV24-1 and TRBJ1-5, with D unresolved. The V end lost 4 bases, the J end lost 2 bases, and 2 bases lay between the germline ends. The CDR3 loop spans 12 amino acids. Germline V gives CDR1 KGHDR, CDR2 SFDVKD. CDR3 in amino acids: CATSEGNQPQHF. CDR3 nucleotides: TGTGCCACCAGTGAAGGCAATCAGCCCCAGCATTTT.

This clonotype was counted between two and nine times. The chain recombines TRBV20-1 with TRBJ1-1; D is unresolved. The ends were cut back, 0 bases at V and 5 bases at J, with 10 bases in the middle. The CDR3 has 13 amino acids. Germline CDR1 DFQATT, CDR2 SNEGSKA (reference sequence). The CDR3 loop is CSARDLKETEAFF. The CDR3 DNA follows: TGCAGTGCTAGAGATCTTAAGGAGACTGAAGCTTTCTTT.

This clonotype was seen at least ten times. The V gene is TRBV10-3, the J gene TRBJ1-2; 8 positions agree with TRBD1. Per germline, CDR1 ENHRY and CDR2 SYGVKD. CDR3 length: 15 amino acids. With 4 bases clipped from V and 3 bases from J, the junction kept 7 bases outside the gene matches. CDR3 bases: TGTGCCATCAGTGTACAGGGGGTGAGGGACTATGGCTACACCTTC. This translates into CAISVQGVRDYGYTF.

This clonotype was observed a handful of times. The chain carries TRBV6-5 and TRBJ2-1; maybe TRBD1 (6 bases). Germline V gives CDR1 MNHEY, CDR2 SVGAGI. CDR3 size: 15 residues. The germline V and J ends were trimmed by 8 bases and 7 bases, with 21 bases remaining between them. The CDR3 is CASRPPGQGLNEQFF. The CDR3 bases are TGTGCCAGCCGGCCCCCTGGCCAGGGGCTAAATGAGCAGTTCTTC.

This clonotype was counted only a few times. The rearrangement joins TRBV28 to TRBJ1-2; no definite D call. Germline CDR1 MDHEN, CDR2 SYDVKM. V gave up 6 bases and J gave up 8 bases, with 13 bases separating them. The CDR3 has 12 residues. CDR3 protein: CASRGPGGGYTF. The DNA for the CDR3 is TGTGCCAGCAGGGGCCCGGGTGGAGGCTACACCTTC.

About this clonotype itself: A read error may be the cause here, since a much bigger clone is one base away. J is TRBJ2-7 and V is TRBV29-1; possible D gene TRBD1, 5 bases. Germline V CDR1 and CDR2: SQVTM, ANQGSEA. The CDR3 runs 12 residues. This chain's CDR3 is CSVEDNSYELYF. The CDR3 bases are TGCAGCGTTGAGGACAATTCCTACGAGCTGTACTTC.

This clonotype was seen a few times. This chain links TRBV7-8 with TRBJ2-5; TRBD1 agrees at 10 bases. Unmatched junction bases numbered 1, after V lost 0 bases and J lost 3 bases. Germline CDR1 and CDR2: SGHVS and FQNEAQ. The CDR3 runs to 15 residues. CDR3 in DNA: TGTGCCAGCAGCTTAGCCGGGACAGGGGAAGAGACCCAGTACTTC. Encoded protein: CASSLAGTGEETQYF.

This clonotype showed up just a few times. This chain connects TRBV4-1 to TRBJ2-7, with TRBD1 matching over 9 bases. Germline CDR1 reads MGHRA; CDR2 reads YSYEKL. The CDR3 has 16 residues. The V and J ends lost 5 bases and 0 bases, in that order; junction bases with no gene match: 8. DNA of the CDR3: TGCGCCAGCAGCGAATCCGGGACAGGGTACTCCTACGAGCAGTACTTC. Translated, it gives CASSESGTGYSYEQYF.

The J gene is TRBJ2-2, the V gene TRBV20-1; D possibly matches TRBD1 or TRBD2 (5 bases each). Germline lookup yields CDR1 DFQATT and CDR2 SNEGSKA (reference sequence). The CDR3 is 14 amino acids. V lost 5 bases to trimming and J lost 4 bases, with 14 bases between them. The CDR3 sequence is CSAQGEYGTGELFF. The CDR3 nucleotides read TGCAGTGCTCAAGGGGAGTATGGCACCGGGGAGCTGTTTTTT.

The sample holds many counts of this clonotype. V usage is TRBV12-3 or TRBV12-4 and J usage is TRBJ2-1; D uncertain. This CDR3 comprises 12 residues. Trimming removed 7 bases at V and 4 bases at J, with 8 bases between. CDR3 sequence reads: CASTDIYNEQFF. The CDR3 bases are TGTGCCAGCACCGACATTTACAATGAGCAGTTCTTC.

This clonotype was counted only a few times. The V call is TRBV27, the J call TRBJ2-1, with 8 positions matching TRBD1. CDR3 length: 12 residues. Germline CDR1 MNHEY, CDR2 SMNVEV (reference sequence). The junction had 8 bases not matched to a gene; V was cut back by 5 bases and J by 14 bases. In DNA form, the CDR3 reads TGTGCCAGCAGTGCCGAGACAGGGGTTGAGTTCTTC. Amino acids: CASSAETGVEFF.

This chain uses TRBV15 with TRBJ2-1; D gene ambiguous. With 0 bases removed from V and 0 bases from J, the gap between germline ends came to 12 bases. Germline V CDR1 and CDR2: LNHNV, YYDKDF (reference sequence). The CDR3 contains 17 residues. CDR3 amino acids: CATSRDPAASSYNEQFF. CDR3 DNA: TGTGCCACCAGCAGAGATCCCGCGGCCAGCTCCTACAATGAGCAGTTCTTC.

This clonotype occurred a few times. This may stem from a read error, because a much larger clone lies one nucleotide away. The chain employs TRBV5-1 and TRBJ2-5; 9 bases fit TRBD2. J gave up 0 bases and V 4 bases, and 4 bases lay outside the gene matches. Germline CDR1 is SGHRS and CDR2 is YFSETQ. The CDR3 totals 15 residues. CDR3 amino acids: CASSPRGGDQETQYF. The CDR3 DNA reads as TGCGCCAGCAGCCCCCGCGGGGGGGACCAAGAGACCCAGTACTTC.

This clonotype came up a few times. The chain is built from TRBV4-2 and TRBJ1-4, with a tentative D call TRBD1 (5 bases). This CDR3 contains 13 residues. Deletions cut 4 bases from V and 7 bases from J, with 10 bases between. CDR1 and CDR2 (germline): LGHNA, YNFKEQ. CDR3 loop: CASSLQDSEKLFF. The DNA for the CDR3 is TGTGCCAGCAGCCTACAGGATTCTGAAAAACTGTTTTTT.

The J gene is TRBJ2-7, the V gene TRBV12-3 or TRBV12-4, with TRBD1 matching 7 bases. The V segment lost 7 bases and the J segment 2 bases; nucleotides outside the gene matches: 5. This CDR3 contains 13 residues. The CDR3 sequence: CASTKTGTYEQYF. For the CDR3, the DNA is TGTGCCAGCACTAAGACAGGGACCTACGAGCAGTACTTC.

The DNA for the CDR3 is TGTGCCAGCAGTTCCAGGTCCCTTTGGGATGAGCAGTTCTTC. It encodes CASSSRSLWDEQFF. This sequence joins TRBV12-3 or TRBV12-4 and TRBJ2-1; no clear D gene. V lost 4 bases and J 8 bases, leaving 15 bases between the germline ends. The CDR3 totals 14 residues.